This T cell receptor beta chain was recovered during a study of T cells in Graves' hyperthyroidism and ophthalmopathy. The CDR3 has 12 amino acids. V dropped 6 bases and J dropped 14; count of bases not matched to a gene: 6. CDR1 KGHDR and CDR2 SFDVKD come from the germline V gene. This clonotype was detected only a few times. Regions amplified from RNA transcripts were the TCR beta CDR3 regions. The primer set for the first-round RT-PCR of the TCR CDR3 was HTBI. TCRdb used MiXCR to reprocess the multiplex PCR reads, holding one entry per CDR3 protein. This sample has a few hundred thousand distinct CDR3 sequences, with about 22% found just once. The authors took PBMCs from about 9.5 ml fresh peripheral blood.

The clonotype was recovered from a woman aged 70 to 79 with Graves' ophthalmopathy. The V and J genes are TRBV24-1 and TRBJ2-1, with 10 bases lining up with TRBD2. Material: blood. The CDR3 bases are TGTGCCACCAGTCCTAGCGGGAGATCTAAGTTCTTC. Translating it yields CATSPSGRSKFF.